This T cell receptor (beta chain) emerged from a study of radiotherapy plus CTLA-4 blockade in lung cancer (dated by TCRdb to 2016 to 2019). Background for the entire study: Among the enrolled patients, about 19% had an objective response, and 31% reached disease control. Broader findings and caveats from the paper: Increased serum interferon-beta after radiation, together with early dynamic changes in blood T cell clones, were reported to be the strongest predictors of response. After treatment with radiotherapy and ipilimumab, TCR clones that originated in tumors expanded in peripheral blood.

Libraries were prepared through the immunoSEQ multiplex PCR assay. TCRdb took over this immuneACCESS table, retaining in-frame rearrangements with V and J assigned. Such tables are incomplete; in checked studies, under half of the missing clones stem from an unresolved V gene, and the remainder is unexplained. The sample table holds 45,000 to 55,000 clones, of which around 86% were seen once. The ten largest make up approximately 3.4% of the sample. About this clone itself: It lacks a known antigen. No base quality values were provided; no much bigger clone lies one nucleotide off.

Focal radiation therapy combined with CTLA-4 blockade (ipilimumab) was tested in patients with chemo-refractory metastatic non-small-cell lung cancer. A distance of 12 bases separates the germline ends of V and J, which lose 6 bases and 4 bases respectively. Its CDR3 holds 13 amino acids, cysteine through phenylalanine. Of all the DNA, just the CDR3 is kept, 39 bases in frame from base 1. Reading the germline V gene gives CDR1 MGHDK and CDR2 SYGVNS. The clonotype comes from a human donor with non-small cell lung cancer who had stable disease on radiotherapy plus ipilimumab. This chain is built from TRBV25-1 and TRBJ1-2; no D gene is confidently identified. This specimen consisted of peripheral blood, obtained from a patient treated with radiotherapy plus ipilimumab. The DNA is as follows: TGTGCCAGCAGCCCGGACTCCCGCTATGGCTACACCTTC. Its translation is CASSPDSRYGYTF.